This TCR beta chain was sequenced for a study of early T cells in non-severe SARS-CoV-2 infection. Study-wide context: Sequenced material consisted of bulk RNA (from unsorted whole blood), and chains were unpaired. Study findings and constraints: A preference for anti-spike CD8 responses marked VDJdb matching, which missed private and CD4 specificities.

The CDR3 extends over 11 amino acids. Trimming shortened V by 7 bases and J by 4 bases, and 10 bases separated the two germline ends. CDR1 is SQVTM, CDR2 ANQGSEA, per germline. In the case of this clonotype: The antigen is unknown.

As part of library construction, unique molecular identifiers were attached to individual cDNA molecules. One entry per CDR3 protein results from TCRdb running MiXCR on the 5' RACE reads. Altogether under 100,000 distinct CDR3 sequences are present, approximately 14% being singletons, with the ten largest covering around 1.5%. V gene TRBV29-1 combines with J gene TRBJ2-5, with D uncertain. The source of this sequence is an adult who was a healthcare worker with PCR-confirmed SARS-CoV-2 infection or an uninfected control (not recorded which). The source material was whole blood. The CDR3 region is CSAENRETQYF. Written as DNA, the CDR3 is TGCAGCGCGGAAAACAGAGAGACCCAGTACTTC.